This T cell receptor beta chain was sequenced in a study of blood T cell repertoires in COVID-19. Whole-study context: COVID-19 samples collected from the United States, Italy and Spain covered acute and convalescent phases. T cells, B-cell-depleted T cells, or PBMCs supplied cDNA or gDNA.

Germline loops: CDR1 MNHNY, CDR2 SVGAGI (reference sequence). The germline V and J ends were trimmed by 6 bases and 5 bases, with 7 bases remaining between them. There are 11 residues in the CDR3. Methods used by the authors: Amplification from reference gene primers served as the basis for estimated nucleated cell counts. Sequencing was performed with immunoSEQ multiplex PCR; in TCRdb, only in-frame clones are kept and a portion is missing. That table gives V, J and clone size, and the DNA gave D and trimming. The table records about 130,000 clones, 87% of them present only once. The sample consisted of peripheral blood. The sequence derives from a man aged 50 to 60 with active COVID-19. The rearrangement links TRBV6-6 to TRBJ1-1; D is ambiguous. CDR3 nucleotide sequence: TGTGCCAGCAGCGGGGAGACTGAAGCTTTCTTT. This codes for CASSGETEAFF.